These 29 T cell receptor beta chains were sequenced from one sample in a study of T cell repertoires in cytomegalovirus infection. Their antigens remain unidentified. TCRdb ran MiXCR on the reads and lists one entry per CDR3 protein. The sample includes about 920,000 distinct CDR3 sequences, more than 25% seen only once; the top ten take more than 13%. The sequences come from cultured CD8+ T cells from PBMCs, collected from culture after CMV antigen stimulation. These receptors all come from a human donor in good health (CMV status not recorded). Some clones in this sample may be carry-over from other donors' samples.

The chain employs TRBV24-1 and TRBJ1-2, with D unresolved. The CDR3 contains 13 residues. Trimming shortened V by 5 bases and J by 2 bases, and 8 bases separated the two germline ends. From germline, CDR1 is KGHDR and CDR2 SFDVKD. The CDR3 coding sequence is TGTGCCACCAGTGTATCAGCGAACTATGGCTACACCTTC. Its protein is CATSVSANYGYTF.

This clonotype was seen repeatedly, ten times or more. J is TRBJ2-1 and V is TRBV7-2; no firm D call. Germline CDR1 SGHTA, CDR2 FQGNSA. V lost 2 bases, J lost 4 bases, and 18 bases lay in between. The CDR3 extends over 17 amino acids. CDR3 bases: TGTGCCAGCAGCTTAATGCTTCCGGGCGGATTATACAATGAGCAGTTCTTC. Its translation is CASSLMLPGGLYNEQFF. The variable domain in full, with the rest retrieved from reference TRBV7-2 and TRBJ2-1, is GAGVSQSPSNKVTEKGKDVELRCDPISGHTALYWYRQSLGQGLEFLIYFQGNSAPDKSGLPSDRFSAERTGGSVSTLTIQRTQQEDSAVYLCASSLMLPGGLYNEQFFGPGTRLTVL.

This clonotype has only a few counts. The chain joins TRBV12-3 or TRBV12-4 to TRBJ2-6; a possible D gene is TRBD2 (6 bases). With 7 bases removed from V and 3 bases from J, the gap between germline ends came to 10 bases. CDR3 length: 14 amino acids. CDR3 sequence reads: CASTGGSGANVLTF. The DNA of the CDR3 is TGTGCCAGCACCGGGGGTAGTGGGGCCAACGTCCTGACTTTC.

This clonotype was counted only a few times. This chain links TRBV7-6 with TRBJ2-5; 7 bases align to TRBD2. The CDR3 has 14 amino acids. In germline, CDR1 is SGHVS, CDR2 FNYEAQ. DNA of the CDR3: TGTGCTAGCGGCCATCCGGGACTACAAGAGACCCAGTACTTC. It codes for CASGHPGLQETQYF.

The chain links TRBV7-6 to TRBJ1-1; maybe TRBD1 (5 bases). Per the germline V gene, CDR1 is SGHVS and CDR2 is FNYEAQ. The CDR3 is 15 amino acids. Trimming left V 5 bases short and J 5 bases short, with 18 bases between. The CDR3 is CASSHSLGRATEAFF. The CDR3 DNA follows: TGTGCCAGCAGCCACTCCTTGGGGCGAGCTACTGAAGCTTTCTTT.

Of note for this clonotype: A junction boundary mismatches the germline segment, possibly from a read error. The chain has TRBV4-1 and TRBJ1-2; a weak D match, TRBD1 (5 bases). In germline, CDR1 is MGHRA, CDR2 YSYEKL. There are 17 residues in the CDR3. DNA of the CDR3: TGTGCCAGCAGCCTAATGGCAGACAGCTCTTTAAACTATGGCTACACCTTC. Protein product: CASSLMADSSLNYGYTF.

The chain has TRBV7-9 and TRBJ1-1; TRBD1 matches at 7 bases. V shed 2 bases, J shed 3 bases, and the junction held 15 bases outside the gene matches. The germline CDR1 and CDR2 sequences are SEHNR and FQNEAQ (reference sequence). The CDR3 totals 18 residues. CDR3 bases: TGTGCCAGCAGCTTATTTCCCCCCGACAGGGAACCTTACACTGAAGCTTTCTTT. Translation: CASSLFPPDREPYTEAFF.

V and J are TRBV4-1 and TRBJ2-1, with 9 bases lining up with TRBD2. The CDR3 is made up of 15 amino acids. Germline assignment: CDR1 MGHRA and CDR2 YSYEKL. Germline trimming cut 3 bases from V and 10 bases from J; bases unmatched to any gene: 10. In DNA form, the CDR3 reads TGCGCCAGCAGCCAGGCGGGGGGGCCCCCGTTCGAGCAGTTCTTC. It yields the protein CASSQAGGPPFEQFF.

This clonotype was detected only a few times. V and J are TRBV14 and TRBJ2-1; 8 positions match TRBD2. Per the germline V gene, CDR1 is SGHDN and CDR2 is FVKESK. V dropped 6 bases and J dropped 6; count of bases not matched to a gene: 7. The CDR3 is made up of 14 amino acids. The CDR3 nucleotides are TGTGCCAGCAGTTATGGCGGGGGGCTCAATGAGCAGTTCTTC. It yields the protein CASSYGGGLNEQFF. Together with reference TRBV14 and TRBJ2-1, the CDR3 gives the full variable domain: EAGVTQFPSHSVIEKGQTVTLRCDPISGHDNLYWYRRVMGKEIKFLLHFVKESKQDESGMPNNRFLAERTGGTYSTLKVQPAELEDSGVYFCASSYGGGLNEQFFGPGTRLTVL.

The chain combines TRBV4-1 with TRBJ1-5; tentatively, D is TRBD1 (6 bases). V was clipped by 4 bases and J by 4 bases, with 17 bases between them. Germline values: CDR1 MGHRA, CDR2 YSYEKL. This CDR3 is 16 amino acids long. The CDR3 bases are TGCGCCAGCAGCCCTTTGCAAGGGGACAATAATCAGCCCCAGCATTTT. Protein: CASSPLQGDNNQPQHF.

This clonotype occurred a few times. This rearrangement joins TRBV25-1 to TRBJ2-3; the D gene is possibly TRBD1 (5 bases). V lost 5 bases and J 4 bases, leaving 13 bases between the germline ends. This CDR3 has 14 residues. The V gene's germline CDR1 is MGHDK and CDR2 SYGVNS. As DNA, the CDR3 is TGTGCCAGCAGTACGTCCTCAGGGTCAGATACGCAGTATTTT. Translated, it gives CASSTSSGSDTQYF. Supplemented by reference TRBV25-1 and TRBJ2-3, the full variable domain reads EADIYQTPRYLVIGTGKKITLECSQTMGHDKMYWYQQDPGMELHLIHYSYGVNSTEKGDLSSESTVSRIRTEHFPLTLESARPSHTSQYLCASSTSSGSDTQYFGPGTRLTVL.

This clonotype appeared many times. The V gene is TRBV6-1, the J gene TRBJ2-7; D gene uncertain. V was trimmed by 3 bases and J by 0 bases, leaving 18 bases between them. The germline V gene encodes CDR1 MNHNS and CDR2 SASEGT. The CDR3 is 17 amino acids. CDR3 nucleotides: TGTGCCAGCAGTGAGCCCCTCATAAGGGCCAGCTCCTACGAGCAGTACGTC. This encodes CASSEPLIRASSYEQYV.

About this clonotype itself: A much larger clonotype is one base distant, so this may be a read error. CDR3 nucleotide sequence: TGTGCCAGCAGCTCCTTGTTAGGCTTAGGTTACAATGAGCAGTTCTTC. Protein sequence: CASSSLLGLGYNEQFF. The rearrangement uses TRBV7-6 and TRBJ2-1; D not certain. Trimming left V 4 bases short and J 4 bases short, with 17 bases between. The CDR3 is 16 amino acids. Germline V gene sequence: CDR1 SGHVS, CDR2 FNYEAQ.

This clonotype was counted between two and nine times. V gene TRBV28 combines with J gene TRBJ2-3; D may be TRBD2 (5 bases). Germline CDR1 is MDHEN and CDR2 is SYDVKM. The CDR3 contains 14 residues. Trimming removed 2 bases from V and 4 bases from J, with 10 bases in between. The CDR3 DNA sequence: TGTGCCAGCAGTTTAGGGAGCTCCGCAGATACGCAGTATTTT. It is translated as CASSLGSSADTQYF. The whole variable domain, filled in from reference TRBV28 and TRBJ2-3, reads DVKVTQSSRYLVKRTGEKVFLECVQDMDHENMFWYRQDPGLGLRLIYFSYDVKMKEKGDIPEGYSVSREKKERFSLILESASTNQTSMYLCASSLGSSADTQYFGPGTRLTVL.

This clonotype was counted a few times. This chain uses TRBV27 with TRBJ2-5; D possibly uses TRBD1 or TRBD2 (5 bases each). The germline V and J ends were trimmed by 8 bases and 5 bases, with 18 bases remaining between them. This CDR3 spans 14 amino acids. Looked up from germline, CDR1 is MNHEY and CDR2 is SMNVEV (reference sequence). The CDR3 sequence is CASWGRLFGETQYF. The DNA for the CDR3 is TGTGCCAGCTGGGGCAGACTATTTGGGGAGACCCAGTACTTC.

This rearrangement joins TRBV7-8 to TRBJ1-6, with 11 bases fitting TRBD1. CDR1 SGHVS and CDR2 FQNEAQ come from the germline V gene. This CDR3 spans 15 amino acids. Trimming took 5 bases from V and 7 from J; bases not matched to a gene: 4. The CDR3 region has the DNA TGTGCCAGCAGCGGACAGGGGGCCAACAATTCACCCCTCCACTTT. It specifies CASSGQGANNSPLHF.

The gene calls are TRBV7-9 and TRBJ1-2; 9 bases are shared with TRBD1. Looked up from germline, CDR1 is SEHNR and CDR2 is FQNEAQ (reference sequence). This CDR3 contains 12 residues. The CDR3 DNA sequence: TGTGCTACGGGACAGGGAAACTATGGCTACACCTTC. As protein: CATGQGNYGYTF.

This clonotype was counted between two and nine times. The rearrangement uses TRBV3-1 and TRBJ1-2, with 7 positions matching TRBD1. Germline values: CDR1 LGHDT, CDR2 YNNKEL (reference sequence). This CDR3 spans 15 amino acids. With 0 bases clipped from V and 4 bases from J, the junction kept 5 bases outside the gene matches. For the CDR3, the DNA is TGTGCCAGCAGCCAAGAAACAGGGGCAGGCTATGGCTACACCTTC. This translates into CASSQETGAGYGYTF.

This clonotype occurred many times. V and J are TRBV7-9 and TRBJ2-7; D might be TRBD1 (6 bases). Germline CDR1 and CDR2: SEHNR and FQNEAQ (reference sequence). The CDR3 length is 14 residues. Deletions cut 3 bases from V and 2 bases from J, with 11 bases between. The CDR3 DNA reads TGTGCCAGCAGCTTTAGGACAGAGCCCTACGAGCAGTACTTC. Translating gives CASSFRTEPYEQYF.

J is TRBJ2-2 and V is TRBV6-5, with 7 bases fitting TRBD2. The trim removed 2 bases at V and 8 bases at J, leaving 5 bases unmatched. The CDR3 contains 14 residues. Germline V gives CDR1 MNHEY, CDR2 SVGAGI. The DNA of the CDR3 is TGTGCCAGCAGTTACAACGGGGGGTCTGGGGAGCTGTTTTTT. It is translated as CASSYNGGSGELFF.

J is TRBJ2-2 and V is TRBV27, with D unresolved. Germline V gene lookup returns CDR1 MNHEY and CDR2 SMNVEV (reference sequence). The CDR3 is 16 amino acids. V lost 0 bases and J 11 bases, leaving 19 bases between the germline ends. The CDR3 loop is CASSLSIGFGRLELFF. CDR3 nucleotides: TGTGCCAGCAGTTTATCGATCGGCTTTGGGCGGCTCGAGCTGTTTTTT.

The chain uses TRBV7-6 and TRBJ2-3; D may be TRBD2 (5 bases). The germline gives CDR1 SGHVS, CDR2 FNYEAQ. Trimming removed 5 bases from V and 5 bases from J, with 11 bases in between. This CDR3 region has 13 residues. CDR3 bases: TGTGCCAGCAGCGTGACCCGGGGAGATACGCAGTATTTT. Its protein is CASSVTRGDTQYF.

V is TRBV2 and J is TRBJ2-7, with unresolved D. The V gene's germline CDR1 is SNHLY and CDR2 FYNNEI. The CDR3 sequence is 13 residues long. The V gene lost 4 bases and the J gene lost 0 bases, with 7 bases spanning the gap. The CDR3 region is CASSAEHSYEQYV. Here the CDR3 DNA reads TGTGCCAGCAGTGCTGAACACTCCTACGAGCAGTACGTC.

This chain connects TRBV3-1 to TRBJ2-3; no definite D call. There are 13 residues in the CDR3. Germline assignment: CDR1 LGHDT and CDR2 YNNKEL (reference sequence). V dropped 4 bases and J dropped 6 bases, with 11 bases sitting between them. The CDR3 spells CASSPGVGDTQYF. The CDR3 nucleotides read TGTGCCAGCAGCCCTGGGGTTGGGGATACGCAGTATTTT.

Only a few counts were recorded for this clonotype. The chain recombines TRBV10-3 with TRBJ2-1, with TRBD2 matching over 7 bases. The CDR3 runs 13 residues. Germline CDR1 reads ENHRY; CDR2 reads SYGVKD. The V gene end was trimmed by 3 bases and the J gene end by 8 bases; junction bases not matched to a gene: 4. For the CDR3, the DNA is TGTGCCATCAGTGATGGGGCGGGGGATGAGCAGTTCTTC. Its translation: CAISDGAGDEQFF.

This chain uses TRBV11-3 with TRBJ2-1; D is ambiguous. V gave up 1 base and J gave up 2 bases, with 6 bases separating them. The CDR3 covers 14 residues. Germline lookup yields CDR1 SGHNT and CDR2 YENEEA. The CDR3 here is CASSLAPPYNEQFF. The DNA for the CDR3 is TGTGCCAGCAGCTTAGCCCCCCCCTACAATGAGCAGTTCTTC.

This clonotype was detected a few times. The chain carries TRBV4-3 and TRBJ1-1; no clear D. Deletions cut 0 bases from V and 1 base from J, with 12 bases between. This CDR3 comprises 16 residues. Germline loops: CDR1 LGHNA, CDR2 YSLEER. CDR3 nucleotides: TGCGCCAGCAGCCAAGATCGTAAAGGGAGGAACACTGAAGCTTTCTTT. Translating it yields CASSQDRKGRNTEAFF.

The chain is built from TRBV7-9 and TRBJ2-1; 8 nucleotides agree with TRBD1. J lost 3 bases, V lost 5 bases, and 6 bases had no gene match. Germline CDR1 SEHNR, CDR2 FQNEAQ (reference sequence). CDR3 size: 15 residues. The CDR3 here is CASSVGTGNYNEQFF. The CDR3 DNA follows: TGTGCCAGCAGCGTTGGGACAGGAAACTACAATGAGCAGTTCTTC.

The chain joins TRBV7-6 to TRBJ2-5; D gene uncertain. V lost 2 bases and J lost 2, with 15 bases in between. This CDR3 spans 16 amino acids. CDR1 SGHVS and CDR2 FNYEAQ come from the germline V gene. The CDR3 DNA reads as TGTGCCAGCAGCTTATCAGAGAGACTGGTTCAAGAGACCCAGTACTTC. It yields the protein CASSLSERLVQETQYF.